These 14 T cell receptor beta chains originate from one sample sequenced in a study of blood T cell repertoires in COVID-19. Data came from immunoSEQ multiplex PCR; TCRdb stores just in-frame clones and leaves some out. The table shows 250,000 to 350,000 clones, with about 87% occurring only once. Sequencing was done on a sample of peripheral blood. The receptors derive from a woman aged 45-59 years who had recovered from COVID-19.

CDR3 protein: CASSLEASGEQFF. The CDR3 DNA reads as TGTGCCAGCAGCTTAGAGGCTAGCGGGGAGCAGTTCTTC. V and J are TRBV7-2 and TRBJ2-1; 8 nucleotides match TRBD2. J lost 10 bases, V lost 1 base, and 3 bases had no gene match. This CDR3 has 13 residues. Germline CDR1 and CDR2: SGHTA and FQGNSA.

The rearrangement uses TRBV7-2 and TRBJ2-2; TRBD2 matches 14 bases. Germline V gene sequence: CDR1 SGHTA, CDR2 FQGNSA. There are 16 residues in the CDR3. Trimming cost V 4 bases and J 6 bases; bases outside gene matches: 4. CDR3 coding DNA: TGTGCCAGCAGCTGGACTAGCGGGGGGCGGTCCGGGGAGCTGTTTTTT. Translation: CASSWTSGGRSGELFF. The full variable domain, completed using reference TRBV7-2 and TRBJ2-2, is GAGVSQSPSNKVTEKGKDVELRCDPISGHTALYWYRQSLGQGLEFLIYFQGNSAPDKSGLPSDRFSAERTGGSVSTLTIQRTQQEDSAVYLCASSWTSGGRSGELFFGEGSRLTVL.

In the case of this clone: Distinct nucleotide sequences in the sample also encode this CDR3. The V and J genes are TRBV19 and TRBJ2-1; no clear D. Germline V gives CDR1 LNHDA, CDR2 SQIVND (reference sequence). Trimming left V 1 base short and J 5 bases short, with 6 bases between. The CDR3 contains 13 residues. The chain's CDR3 is CASSIGQNNEQFF. CDR3 sequence (DNA): TGTGCCAGTAGTATAGGGCAGAACAATGAGCAGTTCTTC.

V and J are TRBV19 and TRBJ2-3; 11 bases map to TRBD2. The CDR3 length is 19 residues. V lost 0 bases and J lost 4; bases outside the gene matches: 12. Germline CDR1 is LNHDA and CDR2 is SQIVND (reference sequence). CDR3 in DNA: TGTGCCAGTAGTATAGATCGGGTAGCGGGGGGGCCAGTGTCAGATACGCAGTATTTT. Amino acids: CASSIDRVAGGPVSDTQYF.

This clone was seen once. The chain has TRBV19 and TRBJ1-5; perhaps TRBD1 as D (5 bases). The CDR3 consists of 15 residues. Germline V CDR1 and CDR2: LNHDA, SQIVND (reference sequence). V was trimmed by 8 bases and J by 4 bases, leaving 18 bases between them. The CDR3 loop is CASVTHGGGNQPQHF. CDR3 nucleotides: TGTGCCAGTGTGACCCACGGGGGAGGGAATCAGCCCCAGCATTTT.

The chain's CDR3 is CASSYRGSYNEQFF. The CDR3 DNA reads as TGTGCCAGCAGTTACAGGGGCTCCTACAATGAGCAGTTCTTC. The V and J genes are TRBV6-2 or TRBV6-3 and TRBJ2-1, with D perhaps matching TRBD1 (5 bases). Germline CDR1 is MNHEY and CDR2 is SVGEGT. V was cut by 2 bases and J by 0 bases, with 5 bases left in between. The CDR3 is made up of 14 amino acids.

The sample holds a few counts of this clone. The gene calls are TRBV6-2 or TRBV6-3 and TRBJ2-5, with 8 nucleotides matching TRBD1. After removal of 5 bases from V and 0 bases from J, the junction contained 14 bases not matched to a gene. Per the germline V gene, CDR1 is MNHEY and CDR2 is SVGEGT. CDR3 length: 18 residues. Here the CDR3 DNA reads TGTGCCAGCAGTGTGGACAGGGTCGTCCAGCGGGACCAAGAGACCCAGTACTTC. As protein: CASSVDRVVQRDQETQYF.

V usage is TRBV9 and J usage is TRBJ1-5; no firm D call. CDR1 SGDLS and CDR2 YYNGEE come from the germline V gene. The CDR3 totals 12 residues. V was shortened by 9 bases and J by 0 bases, with 7 bases between the two germline ends. CDR3 in DNA: TGTGCCACCTTTAATAGCAATCAGCCCCAGCATTTT. It is translated as CATFNSNQPQHF. Supplemented by reference TRBV9 and TRBJ1-5, the full variable domain reads DSGVTQTPKHLITATGQRVTLRCSPRSGDLSVYWYQQSLDQGLQFLIQYYNGEERAKGNILERFSAQQFPDLHSELNLSSLELGDSALYFCATFNSNQPQHFGDGTRLSIL.

V is TRBV24-1 and J is TRBJ2-5; possible D gene TRBD1, 6 bases. This CDR3 spans 16 amino acids. The germline gives CDR1 KGHDR, CDR2 SFDVKD. Trimming removed 3 bases from V and 2 bases from J, with 15 bases in between. CDR3 amino acids: CATSDAERGWQETQYF. CDR3 in DNA: TGTGCCACCAGTGATGCTGAAAGGGGGTGGCAAGAGACCCAGTACTTC.

This chain uses TRBV30 with TRBJ1-2; D gene ambiguous. The CDR3 has 13 residues. The V end lost 3 bases, the J end lost 1 base, and 9 bases lay between the germline ends. CDR1 and CDR2 from the germline V gene are GTSNPN and SVGIG (reference sequence). CDR3 sequence reads: CAWRSRGNYGYTF. The CDR3 coding sequence is TGTGCCTGGAGATCACGGGGTAACTATGGCTACACCTTC.

V usage is TRBV12-3 or TRBV12-4 and J usage is TRBJ1-1; weak D call: TRBD1 (5 bases). CDR3 size: 13 residues. With 4 bases removed from V and 5 bases from J, the gap between germline ends came to 11 bases. The CDR3 DNA reads as TGTGCCAGCAGTTGGGGGGATGGGACTGAAGCTTTCTTT. Translation: CASSWGDGTEAFF.

The genes are TRBV19 and TRBJ2-1, with D hard to call. This CDR3 comprises 14 residues. The V gene's germline CDR1 is LNHDA and CDR2 SQIVND (reference sequence). Trimming left V 3 bases short and J 4 bases short, with 10 bases between. CDR3 in amino acids: CASSITQSYNEQFF. CDR3 coding DNA: TGTGCCAGTAGTATCACTCAATCGTACAATGAGCAGTTCTTC.

CDR3 loop: CASSPTTGSLQPQHF. In nucleotides, the CDR3 is TGTGCCAGCAGTCCGACGACAGGGTCTTTACAGCCCCAGCATTTT. This chain joins TRBV28 and TRBJ1-5; TRBD1 agrees at 7 bases. Germline lookup yields CDR1 MDHEN and CDR2 SYDVKM. The CDR3 runs 15 residues. V lost 5 bases to trimming and J lost 7 bases; unmatched junction nucleotides: 11.

The chain is built from TRBV5-5 and TRBJ1-4; D possibly corresponds to TRBD1 (6 bases). CDR1 is SGHKS, CDR2 YYEKEE, per germline (reference sequence). V lost 4 bases, J lost 4 bases, and 17 bases lay in between. CDR3 length: 16 amino acids. CDR3 coding DNA: TGTGCCAGCAGCCTCCTGTACAGGGTGGGTAATGAAAAACTGTTTTTT. Amino acid sequence: CASSLLYRVGNEKLFF.